This TCR beta chain is from a study of T cell responses to AZD1222 COVID-19 vaccine. CDR3 length equals 13 residues. The V end was cut by 8 bases, the J end by 2 bases, with 10 bases between. The germline gives CDR1 SGHRS, CDR2 YFSETQ. Study-level findings and limits: Mapped onto spike, vaccine-associated CD4 TCRs spanned it and were dominant at 160-218 and 743-854. Donors in the cohort were predominantly white British and more often female, and clonal diversity was possibly underestimated. Reportedly, close to half of spike-specific TCRs are directed against unmutated variant regions.

This table comes from immunoSEQ multiplex PCR, and its TCRdb copy is limited to in-frame clones, with some not included. The sample has 250,000 to 300,000 clones, 90% to 95% seen once. About this clone itself: Its antigen is still unknown.

The chain is built from TRBV5-1 and TRBJ2-2; a possible D gene is TRBD1 (6 bases). The sequences come from peripheral blood, collected 28 days after the second AZD1222 dose. The clonotype comes from an adult who received the AZD1222 COVID-19 vaccine. The CDR3 spells CASIQGNTGELFF. The CDR3 DNA sequence: TGCGCCAGTATACAGGGAAACACCGGGGAGCTGTTTTTT.